The clone carrying this T cell receptor (beta chain) was recorded only once. The data stem from a study of blood T cell repertoires in COVID-19. Repertoires were generated with immunoSEQ multiplex PCR, while TCRdb's copy carries only in-frame clones and drops some. The sample consists of about 190,000 clones, approximately 78% of them appearing once. J was trimmed by 2 bases and V by 4 bases; bases with no gene match: 7. Germline assignment: CDR1 SGHNT and CDR2 YYREEE (reference sequence). The CDR3 extends over 16 amino acids. V gene TRBV5-4 combines with J gene TRBJ2-5, with TRBD2 matching over 11 bases. Material: peripheral blood. The clonotype comes from a woman of 80 years or more with active or convalescent COVID-19. DNA of the CDR3: TGTGCCAGCAGCCGAGTAGTAGCGGGGGGGCAAGAGACCCAGTACTTC. Protein: CASSRVVAGGQETQYF.